This T cell receptor (beta chain) emerged from a study of T cell changes during pregnancy in multiple sclerosis. This CDR3 contains 17 residues. V shed 3 bases, J shed 0 bases, and the junction held 9 bases outside the gene matches. Germline V gene sequence: CDR1 SNHLY, CDR2 FYNNEI. Produced via immunoSEQ multiplex PCR; TCRdb's table is partial and in-frame only. This table holds more than 80,000 clones, over 90% found once. V and J are TRBV2 and TRBJ2-3, with 7 positions matching TRBD2. Sequencing used peripheral blood, obtained in the second trimester of pregnancy. The clonotype comes from a female donor with multiple sclerosis, enrolled in a pregnancy study. The CDR3 nucleotides are TGTGCCAGCAGTGATTTAGTAGCGGGCCGGAGCACAGATACGCAGTATTTT. Protein sequence: CASSDLVAGRSTDTQYF.